The 8 T cell receptor beta chains below all came from one sample that was sequenced in a study of cytomegalovirus exposure and HLA in healthy donors. 13 Jbeta primers and 60 Vbeta primers were used for the PCR. Sequenced by immunoSEQ multiplex PCR; TCRdb stores in-frame clones only, minus some. The data show 50,000 to 65,000 clones, 82% seen once. Specimen: PBMCs. The receptors come from a young woman in good health and CMV-seronegative.

This clone was seen a few times. The chain has TRBV9 and TRBJ1-2, with TRBD1 matching 10 bases. The length of the CDR3 is 18 residues. Losses at the gene ends were 3 bases for V and 0 bases for J; bases not matched to a gene: 11. Looked up from germline, CDR1 is SGDLS and CDR2 is YYNGEE. Here the CDR3 reads CASSAHRDRGEANYGYTF. In DNA, the CDR3 is TGTGCCAGCAGCGCTCACCGGGACAGGGGAGAAGCTAACTATGGCTACACCTTC.

This chain uses TRBV5-4 with TRBJ2-7; 11 bases are shared with TRBD1. V dropped 3 bases and J dropped 3; count of bases not matched to a gene: 5. From germline, CDR1 is SGHNT and CDR2 YYREEE (reference sequence). The CDR3 has 15 amino acids. The CDR3 spells CASSSPGQGGYEQYF. The CDR3 DNA reads TGTGCCAGCAGCTCGCCGGGACAGGGGGGCTACGAGCAGTACTTC.

The V call is TRBV19, the J call TRBJ2-1; TRBD1 matches at 10 bases. Germline V gene sequence: CDR1 LNHDA, CDR2 SQIVND (reference sequence). This CDR3 is 16 amino acids long. V gave up 5 bases and J gave up 13 bases; unmatched junction bases: 17. The CDR3 DNA reads as TGTGCCAGTAGTGCGGGGACAGGGGTTTACCTCTCGCGCCAGTTCTTC. Translating it yields CASSAGTGVYLSRQFF.

The chain employs TRBV28 and TRBJ1-2, with a tentative D call TRBD1 (5 bases). Germline V gives CDR1 MDHEN, CDR2 SYDVKM. The CDR3 runs to 20 residues. Trimming left V 6 bases short and J 1 base short, with 30 bases between. The CDR3 bases are TGTGCCAGCAGGCAAGGGGATTCGAACGAGATAAGGATCCTTAACTATGGCTACACCTTC. This gives the protein CASRQGDSNEIRILNYGYTF.

J is TRBJ2-7 and V is TRBV28, with 10 bases lining up with TRBD2. The trim removed 9 bases at V and 2 bases at J, leaving 4 bases unmatched. In germline, CDR1 is MDHEN, CDR2 SYDVKM. This CDR3 is 13 amino acids long. CDR3 nucleotide sequence: TGTGCCAGTCTCGGGACTAGCGCCTACGAGCAGTACTTC. This translates into CASLGTSAYEQYF. Full variable domain (outside the CDR3, taken from reference TRBV28 and TRBJ2-7): DVKVTQSSRYLVKRTGEKVFLECVQDMDHENMFWYRQDPGLGLRLIYFSYDVKMKEKGDIPEGYSVSREKKERFSLILESASTNQTSMYLCASLGTSAYEQYFGPGTRLTVT.

The chain employs TRBV5-1 and TRBJ1-1, with 9 bases matching TRBD1. V lost 0 bases, J lost 4 bases, and 10 bases stayed unmatched. Germline CDR1 and CDR2: SGHRS and YFSETQ. The CDR3 covers 17 residues. The CDR3 is CASSLGGQGFFPTEAFF. DNA of the CDR3: TGCGCCAGCAGCTTGGGGGGACAGGGCTTTTTCCCCACTGAAGCTTTCTTT.

A remark on this clone: A junction end diverges from the germline sequence, so it may reflect a read error. The J gene is TRBJ2-7, the V gene TRBV19, with D maybe TRBD2 (6 bases). The germline V gene encodes CDR1 LNHDA and CDR2 SQIVND (reference sequence). The CDR3 runs 16 residues. The CDR3 reads CASSGWRDQVSYEQYF. The DNA of the CDR3 is TGTGCCAGTAGTGGTTGGCGGGACCAAGTTTCCTATGAGCAGTACTTC.

The chain is built from TRBV7-9 and TRBJ2-7; tentatively, D is TRBD1 (6 bases). The CDR3 has 14 residues. Germline lookup yields CDR1 SEHNR and CDR2 FQNEAQ (reference sequence). V lost 4 bases to trimming and J lost 9 bases, with 19 bases between them. CDR3 nucleotide sequence: TGTGCCAGCAGCTCGGGGACAAGCTACGATGGGCAGTACTTC. Protein: CASSSGTSYDGQYF.